The entry below gives a single T cell receptor beta chain sequence along with its context. The antigen it binds to is not known. Nothing much larger sits one base from this clone, and base qualities are not available. This sample is part of a study of post-analysis software for immune sequencing data (dated by TCRdb to 2013 to 2016). With regard to the full study: Disease courses on record covered relapsing-remitting, secondary progressive and progressive-relapsing multiple sclerosis, though some patients had no subtype annotation. The patient repertoires were set against under 12 previously published healthy control repertoires from donors whose ages ranged from 6 to 25 years. A subset of samples was prepared in parallel using single-end sample barcoding, then pooled and co-amplified after Illumina adapter ligation. Broader findings and caveats from the paper: Direct clustering with F measure showed strong co-clustering of samples prepared in the same batch, prompting a batch-effect correction. The multiple sclerosis patient group was slightly younger than the control group. Roughly 5 TRBV segments, including TRBV5-6, TRBV5-1 and TRBV20-1, were significantly more frequent in patients than controls. Compared with controls, multiple sclerosis patients had significantly lower normalized Chao1 diversity, a finding suggesting substantial peripheral T-cell clonal expansion.

The library was obtained by PCR. TCRdb lists the instrument as Illumina HiSeq 2500. To reduce PCR and sequencing biases, unique molecular identifiers were incorporated into the TCR beta cDNA libraries. Approximately 500,000 cDNA molecules were obtained per 1 to 10 million input T cells, so each molecule approximated one T cell. Patient libraries were prepared and sequenced with the same protocol used for the earlier healthy control dataset. Within a given batch, samples were prepared together, multiplexed and sequenced on the same HiSeq lane. On the authors' methods: MIGEC was used to process the raw barcoded reads, and molecular identifier groups with only a single read were discarded before consensus assembly and CDR3 extraction. VDJtools was used for post-analysis of the clonotype tables, with diversity normalized by down-sampling every dataset to the smallest sample size. Repertoire overlap clustering matched CDR3 amino acid but not nucleotide sequences to correct batch-related cross-sample contamination. The public reads were quality trimmed at Q25 with fastp and then assembled into clones with MiXCR by TCRdb, keeping productive beta chains. Records with the same CDR3 protein are collapsed into one entry carrying the most frequent genes and DNA. TCRdb, rather than the study authors, made the V and J calls. The sample includes fewer than 600,000 distinct CDR3 sequences, with approximately 46% observed a single time. About 12% of the sample comes from the top ten.

The CDR3, from cysteine to phenylalanine, totals 15 residues. The DNA shown is the 45-base CDR3, in frame from base 1. From a lookup of the germline V gene, CDR1 and CDR2 are SNHLY and FYNNEI. Trimmed from V: 3 bases; trimmed from J: 2 bases; junction bases lacking a gene match: 4. TCR beta repertoires were profiled from peripheral blood of 13 young patients with multiple sclerosis to demonstrate the VDJtools post-analysis software. Multiple sclerosis patients were children and adolescents aged roughly 6 to 16 years. The receptor was derived from a girl aged 10 to 17 with multiple sclerosis. This receptor chain uses TRBV2 and TRBJ2-3; the junction holds 8 bases that match TRBD2. The sequencing sample was made of blood. The CDR3 protein sequence reads: CASSDAGGSTDTQYF. The nucleotide sequence reads TGTGCCAGCAGTGACGCGGGAGGTTCCACAGATACGCAGTATTTT.